The present T cell receptor (beta chain) was sequenced within a study of cytomegalovirus exposure and HLA in healthy donors. Study background: It was reported in a later analysis that the approximately 120 validation repertoires used the same platform as the approximately 670 first-cohort repertoires.

Profiled with immunoSEQ multiplex PCR; TCRdb holds only in-frame clones, not every one. There are 70,000 to 95,000 clones in the sample; 93% occur only once, and about 3.8% lies in the top ten. Germline assignment: CDR1 MNHEY and CDR2 SVGAGI. The CDR3 loop spans 14 amino acids. The V gene lost 2 bases and the J gene lost 7 bases, with 15 bases spanning the gap. The chain carries TRBV6-5 and TRBJ2-7, with D maybe TRBD2 (5 bases). The sample was PBMCs. This clonotype was sampled from a woman in her thirties in good health and CMV-seronegative. The CDR3 loop is CASSYPQRVREQYF. CDR3 DNA sequence: TGTGCCAGCAGTTACCCTCAGAGGGTCCGGGAGCAGTACTTC.